One T cell receptor (beta chain) is described in this entry. Here immunoSEQ multiplex PCR was the method, and the copy in TCRdb shows in-frame clones only, minus some. Counted here are 120,000 or so clones, 85% to 90% occurring once; the ten biggest clones make up around 30%. This entry comes from a study of T cell responses to AZD1222 COVID-19 vaccine. Looking at the study overall: Whether given at about 4 or about 12 weeks, second doses were pooled.

Losses at the gene ends were 7 bases for V and 7 bases for J; bases not matched to a gene: 12. Germline assignment: CDR1 SGHVS and CDR2 FQNEAQ. The CDR3 contains 15 residues. This TCR derives from an adult in good health. This sequence joins TRBV7-8 and TRBJ2-3; 9 bases line up with TRBD2. The sequences come from peripheral blood, collected on day 0 of AZD1222 vaccination. The CDR3 loop is CASTILAGRTNTQYF. The DNA for the CDR3 is TGTGCCAGCACTATACTAGCGGGCCGGACAAATACGCAGTATTTT.